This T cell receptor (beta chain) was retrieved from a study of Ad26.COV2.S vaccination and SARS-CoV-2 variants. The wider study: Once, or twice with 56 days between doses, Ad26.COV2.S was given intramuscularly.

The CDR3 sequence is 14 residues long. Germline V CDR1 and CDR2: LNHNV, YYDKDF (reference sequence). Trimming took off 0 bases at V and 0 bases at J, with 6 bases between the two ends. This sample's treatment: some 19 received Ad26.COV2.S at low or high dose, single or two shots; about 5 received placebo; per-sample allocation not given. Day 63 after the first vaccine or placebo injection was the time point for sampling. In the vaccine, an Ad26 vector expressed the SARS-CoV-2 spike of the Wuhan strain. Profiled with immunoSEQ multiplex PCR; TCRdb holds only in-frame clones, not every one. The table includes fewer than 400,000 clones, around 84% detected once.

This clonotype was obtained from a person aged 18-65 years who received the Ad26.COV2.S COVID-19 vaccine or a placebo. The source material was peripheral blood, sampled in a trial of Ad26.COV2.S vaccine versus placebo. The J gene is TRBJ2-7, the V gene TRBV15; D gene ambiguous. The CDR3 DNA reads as TGTGCCACCAGCAGAGAAAGGAGCTCCTACGAGCAGTACTTC. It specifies CATSRERSSYEQYF.